Each of the 29 T cell receptor beta chains below was sequenced from the same sample in a study of blood T cell repertoires in COVID-19. Sequencing used immunoSEQ multiplex PCR; TCRdb keeps in-frame clones, though not all of them. This table holds 200,000 or so clones, about 90% found once. Source material: PBMCs or T cells enriched from blood (not recorded which). The receptors originated from a man aged 25 to 40 who had recovered from COVID-19.

This clone was counted a single time. This chain joins TRBV19 and TRBJ2-7; TRBD2 agrees at 7 bases. The germline CDR1 and CDR2 sequences are LNHDA and SQIVND (reference sequence). This CDR3 is 15 amino acids long. Losses at the gene ends were 6 bases for V and 8 bases for J; bases not matched to a gene: 16. This CDR3 reads CASSTAGRASGKQYF. In nucleotides, the CDR3 is TGTGCCAGTAGCACCGCTGGTCGCGCTAGCGGTAAGCAGTACTTC.

This clone is medium-sized by share. V and J are TRBV6-5 and TRBJ1-1; D gene unclear. The CDR3 runs to 16 residues. In germline, CDR1 is MNHEY, CDR2 SVGAGI. The ends were cut back, 0 bases at V and 5 bases at J, with 16 bases in the middle. The DNA of the CDR3 is TGTGCCAGCAGTTACTCTTATTTGCCGGGTGGGACTGAAGCTTTCTTT. Encoded protein: CASSYSYLPGGTEAFF.

The chain links TRBV5-1 to TRBJ2-1; 10 bases map to TRBD2. The V and J ends lost 0 bases and 8 bases, in that order; junction bases with no gene match: 5. From germline, CDR1 is SGHRS and CDR2 YFSETQ. The CDR3 contains 15 residues. This chain's CDR3 is CASSLASGRWDEQFF. The DNA for the CDR3 is TGCGCCAGCAGCTTGGCTAGCGGGAGATGGGATGAGCAGTTCTTC.

The gene calls are TRBV30 and TRBJ1-2; D remains ambiguous. The CDR3 length is 14 residues. Germline-derived CDR1 and CDR2 are GTSNPN and SVGIG (reference sequence). The germline V and J ends were trimmed by 5 bases and 8 bases, with 21 bases remaining between them. The DNA of the CDR3 is TGTGCCTGGGATACAACATCGGGAATGGGGGGCTACACCTTC. Its translation is CAWDTTSGMGGYTF.

This rearrangement joins TRBV28 to TRBJ2-2; perhaps TRBD1 as D (6 bases). CDR3 size: 15 residues. Trimming left V 6 bases short and J 0 bases short, with 11 bases between. CDR1 MDHEN and CDR2 SYDVKM come from the germline V gene. DNA for the CDR3: TGTGCCAGCAGGGGGGCTTCCGCGAACACCGGGGAGCTGTTTTTT. It is translated as CASRGASANTGELFF.

The V and J genes are TRBV28 and TRBJ2-7; TRBD1 might be the D (6 bases). The V gene lost 5 bases and the J gene lost 4 bases, with 15 bases spanning the gap. The CDR3 sequence is 14 residues long. CDR1 is MDHEN, CDR2 SYDVKM, per germline. The CDR3, as DNA: TGTGCCAGCAGTACAGCCGGGACAAAATACGAGCAGTACTTC. It codes for CASSTAGTKYEQYF.

The rearrangement uses TRBV7-9 and TRBJ1-4, with D perhaps matching TRBD1 (5 bases). The germline V and J ends were trimmed by 2 bases and 6 bases, with 13 bases remaining between them. This CDR3 comprises 15 residues. From germline, CDR1 is SEHNR and CDR2 FQNEAQ (reference sequence). The CDR3 bases are TGTGCCAGCAGCTTAATGGGGGGTTTGGATGAAAAACTGTTTTTT. Translating it yields CASSLMGGLDEKLFF.

About this clone: The junction departs from germline at one end; a sequencing error may be responsible. The V and J genes are TRBV28 and TRBJ2-7; a possible D gene is TRBD2 (5 bases). Germline-derived CDR1 and CDR2 are MDHEN and SYDVKM. There are 14 residues in the CDR3. The CDR3: CASSFVVESGWRDF. The CDR3 nucleotides read TGTGCCAGCAGTTTCGTCGTTGAAAGTGGATGGCGGGACTTC.

The V gene is TRBV28, the J gene TRBJ2-7; maybe TRBD2 (6 bases). The germline CDR1 and CDR2 sequences are MDHEN and SYDVKM. This CDR3 has 14 amino acids. The ends were cut back, 9 bases at V and 0 bases at J, with 15 bases in the middle. For the CDR3, the DNA is TGTGCCAGTCGGAGGGACTCCAGCTCCTACGAGCAGTACTTC. Translating gives CASRRDSSSYEQYF.

The V and J genes are TRBV30 and TRBJ1-4; 7 nucleotides align to TRBD1. The V segment lost 2 bases and the J segment 2 bases; nucleotides outside the gene matches: 8. Germline CDR1 reads GTSNPN; CDR2 reads SVGIG (reference sequence). The CDR3 has 16 amino acids. CDR3 sequence (DNA): TGTGCCTGGAGTACGCGACAGGGTCCGACTAATGAAAAACTGTTTTTT. Translated, it gives CAWSTRQGPTNEKLFF.

In this sample, this clone turned up once. J is TRBJ1-6 and V is TRBV11-2; D is undetermined. The ends were cut back, 5 bases at V and 4 bases at J, with 3 bases in the middle. Germline CDR1 reads SGHAT; CDR2 reads FQNNGV. The CDR3 totals 12 residues. The CDR3 sequence is CASSEYNSPLHF. CDR3 nucleotide sequence: TGTGCCAGCAGCGAGTATAATTCACCCCTCCACTTT. Together with reference TRBV11-2 and TRBJ1-6, the CDR3 gives the full variable domain: EAGVAQSPRYKIIEKRQSVAFWCNPISGHATLYWYQQILGQGPKLLIQFQNNGVVDDSQLPKDRFSAERLKGVDSTLKIQPAKLEDSAVYLCASSEYNSPLHFGNGTRLTVT.

The table lists this clone with a count of one. CDR3 sequence: CASSLEGLAGGMYNEQFF. The DNA of the CDR3 is TGTGCCAGCAGCTTAGAGGGGCTAGCGGGAGGAATGTACAATGAGCAGTTCTTC. The rearrangement links TRBV7-2 to TRBJ2-1, with TRBD2 matching 11 bases. V shed 1 base and J 4 bases; nucleotides not matched to a gene: 9. The CDR3 contains 18 residues. Germline loops: CDR1 SGHTA, CDR2 FQGNSA.

V usage is TRBV28 and J usage is TRBJ2-7; maybe TRBD1 (6 bases). The CDR3 is 14 amino acids. CDR1 is MDHEN and CDR2 is SYDVKM in the germline V gene. The V end lost 6 bases, the J end lost 0 bases, and 12 bases lay between the germline ends. The CDR3 here is CASRKTGTSYEQYF. CDR3 coding DNA: TGTGCCAGCAGAAAGACAGGAACCTCCTACGAGCAGTACTTC.

About this clone itself: Relative to the germline gene, one junction end is altered; a read error may explain this. V and J are TRBV7-6 and TRBJ2-1, with 10 bases that match TRBD1. This CDR3 spans 11 amino acids. CDR1 SGHVS and CDR2 FNYEAQ come from the germline V gene. The DNA for the CDR3 is TGTGCCAGCAGCCAGGGGACAGGGGAGGTCTTC. This encodes CASSQGTGEVF.

The CDR3 spells CASSLDWASDEQYF. In DNA form, the CDR3 reads TGTGCCAGCAGCTTGGATTGGGCATCCGACGAGCAGTACTTC. V and J are TRBV5-7 and TRBJ2-7, with unresolved D. TRBV5-7 is marked as an open reading frame, function uncertain. The CDR3 contains 14 residues. V was shortened by 0 bases and J by 5 bases, with 12 bases between the two germline ends.

The chain uses TRBV5-1 and TRBJ1-2; TRBD1 might be the D (5 bases). The CDR3 extends over 14 amino acids. CDR1 is SGHRS and CDR2 is YFSETQ in the germline V gene. The germline V and J ends were trimmed by 3 bases and 8 bases, with 17 bases remaining between them. Written as DNA, the CDR3 is TGCGCCAGCAGCTCCGGGGGACCTTTAACAGGCTACACCTTC. It encodes CASSSGGPLTGYTF.

The chain is built from TRBV9 and TRBJ2-7; possibly TRBD1 for D (5 bases). V lost 2 bases, J lost 5 bases, and 17 bases lay in between. The CDR3 extends over 15 amino acids. Germline loops: CDR1 SGDLS, CDR2 YYNGEE. CDR3 bases: TGTGCCAGCAGCGTTACTGCCAGGGCGGATGACGAGCAGTACTTC. This translates into CASSVTARADDEQYF.

The chain uses TRBV4-3 and TRBJ1-2; TRBD1 is a possible D gene (6 bases). This CDR3 contains 16 residues. Germline V CDR1 and CDR2: LGHNA, YSLEER. V gave up 2 bases and J gave up 7 bases, with 20 bases separating them. The CDR3 region is CASSQIRPKGVSGYTF. The CDR3 bases are TGCGCCAGCAGCCAAATACGGCCTAAGGGGGTTAGTGGCTACACCTTC.

This rearrangement joins TRBV7-2 to TRBJ2-1; 8 bases match TRBD2. Unmatched junction bases numbered 7, after V lost 7 bases and J lost 8 bases. The germline gives CDR1 SGHTA, CDR2 FQGNSA. The CDR3 length is 13 residues. This CDR3 is CASTREGSDEQFF. In DNA, the CDR3 is TGTGCCAGCACCCGGGAGGGGTCGGATGAGCAGTTCTTC.

The rearrangement links TRBV10-3 to TRBJ1-1; D unresolved. The germline V gene encodes CDR1 ENHRY and CDR2 SYGVKD. V lost 4 bases, J lost 7 bases, and 16 bases lay in between. The CDR3 covers 14 residues. This CDR3 reads CAISAPAARGEAFF. The CDR3 bases are TGTGCCATCAGTGCCCCGGCGGCACGGGGTGAAGCTTTCTTT.

The V and J genes are TRBV7-3 and TRBJ2-3; tentative D call: TRBD2 (7 bases). The length of the CDR3 is 14 residues. The V end lost 8 bases, the J end lost 2 bases, and 14 bases lay between the germline ends. The germline V gene has CDR1 SGHTA and CDR2 FQGTGA. The DNA for the CDR3 is TGTGCCAGCGGCGGGGGCCTCCTCACAGATACGCAGTATTTT. Residues: CASGGGLLTDTQYF.

The chain employs TRBV28 and TRBJ2-1; 7 nucleotides line up with TRBD2. Looked up from germline, CDR1 is MDHEN and CDR2 is SYDVKM. V trimming: 6 bases; J trimming: 14 bases; junction bases outside the gene matches: 10. This CDR3 is 12 amino acids long. The CDR3 bases are TGTGCCAGCAGCCTCCAATTCGGGGGGAAGTTCTTC. Its protein is CASSLQFGGKFF.

V gene TRBV9 combines with J gene TRBJ1-1; D is unclear. V was clipped by 2 bases and J by 3 bases, with 8 bases between them. The CDR3 covers 13 residues. Germline V CDR1 and CDR2: SGDLS, YYNGEE. The CDR3 DNA reads as TGTGCCAGCAGCGTCGACACGGACACTGAAGCTTTCTTT. Translating gives CASSVDTDTEAFF.

The rearrangement joins TRBV30 to TRBJ1-6, with unresolved D. CDR1 is GTSNPN, CDR2 SVGIG, per germline (reference sequence). With 1 base removed from V and 6 bases from J, the gap between germline ends came to 16 bases. This CDR3 region has 16 residues. The CDR3 region is CAWSGLGGSSNSPLHF. Here the CDR3 DNA reads TGTGCCTGGAGTGGTTTAGGAGGATCGTCTAATTCACCCCTCCACTTT.

The chain has TRBV5-6 and TRBJ1-6; no definite D call. The ends were cut back, 3 bases at V and 3 bases at J, with 4 bases in the middle. CDR3 size: 13 residues. From germline, CDR1 is SGHDT and CDR2 YYEEEE. CDR3 residues: CASSYNYNSPLHF. The CDR3 region has the DNA TGTGCCAGCAGCTACAACTATAATTCACCCCTCCACTTT.

The chain combines TRBV28 with TRBJ1-4; 7 bases are shared with TRBD1. Trimming took 10 bases from V and 4 from J; bases not matched to a gene: 6. The CDR3 totals 13 residues. Germline V gene lookup returns CDR1 MDHEN and CDR2 SYDVKM. CDR3 bases: TGTGCCATCCAACAGGGGAATAATGAAAAACTGTTTTTT. This gives the protein CAIQQGNNEKLFF.

This clone has a single count. The chain recombines TRBV6-5 with TRBJ2-7; 10 nucleotides align to TRBD1. This CDR3 is built from 15 residues. Germline trimming cut 6 bases from V and 2 bases from J; bases unmatched to any gene: 7. From germline, CDR1 is MNHEY and CDR2 SVGAGI. CDR3: CASRYRDRGPYEQYF. DNA of the CDR3: TGTGCCAGCAGGTACCGGGACAGGGGTCCCTACGAGCAGTACTTC.

The gene calls are TRBV4-2 and TRBJ1-1; tentative D call: TRBD1 (6 bases). Germline lookup yields CDR1 LGHNA and CDR2 YNFKEQ. The CDR3 loop spans 13 amino acids. V shed 3 bases and J shed 10 bases, with 15 bases lying between them. This chain's CDR3 is CASSHPTGGAAFF. CDR3 DNA: TGTGCCAGCAGCCATCCAACGGGGGGCGCAGCTTTCTTT.

This clone was observed once. V is TRBV6-1 and J is TRBJ1-2; 11 bases agree with TRBD1. The germline V gene has CDR1 MNHNS and CDR2 SASEGT. Germline trimming cut 2 bases from V and 1 base from J; bases unmatched to any gene: 6. The CDR3 contains 17 residues. This CDR3 is CASSELRTGGLNYGYTF. CDR3 nucleotides: TGTGCCAGCAGTGAACTCCGGACAGGGGGCCTTAACTATGGCTACACCTTC.